The present T cell receptor beta chain was sequenced within a study of blood T cell repertoires in COVID-19. Libraries were prepared by immunoSEQ multiplex PCR; TCRdb keeps only in-frame clonotypes and omits some of them. This table has around 81,000 clones, 60% to 80% appearing once. Sequenced sample: peripheral blood. This clonotype was obtained from a human donor in a cohort sampled during active COVID-19.

The CDR3 sequence is CASSLTAGTGGFEAFF. DNA of the CDR3: TGTGCCAGCAGCTTAACGGCCGGGACAGGGGGCTTCGAAGCTTTCTTT. The V gene is TRBV7-3, the J gene TRBJ1-1; 12 bases map to TRBD1. The CDR3 has 16 amino acids. Germline CDR1 is SGHTA and CDR2 is FQGTGA. Trimming took 0 bases from V and 8 from J; bases not matched to a gene: 7.